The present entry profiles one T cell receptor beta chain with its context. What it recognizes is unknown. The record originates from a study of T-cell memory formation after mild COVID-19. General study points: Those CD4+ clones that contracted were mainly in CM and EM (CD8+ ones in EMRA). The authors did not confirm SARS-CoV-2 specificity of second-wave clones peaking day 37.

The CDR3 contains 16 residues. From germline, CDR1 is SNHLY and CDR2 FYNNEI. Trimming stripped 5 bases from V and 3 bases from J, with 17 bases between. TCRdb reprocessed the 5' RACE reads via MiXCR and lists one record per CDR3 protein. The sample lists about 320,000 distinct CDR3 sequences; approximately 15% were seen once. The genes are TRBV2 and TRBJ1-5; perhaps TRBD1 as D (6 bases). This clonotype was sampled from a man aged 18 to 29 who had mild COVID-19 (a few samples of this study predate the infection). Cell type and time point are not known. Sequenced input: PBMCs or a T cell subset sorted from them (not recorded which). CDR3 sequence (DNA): TGTGCCAGCAGTCGTGAATCAGGGGACTACAATCAGCCCCAGCATTTT. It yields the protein CASSRESGDYNQPQHF.